The 9 T cell receptor beta chains given below trace back to one sample, sequenced in a study of OX40 agonist ivuxolimab in advanced cancers. The data were produced by immunoSEQ multiplex PCR, yet TCRdb's version contains in-frame clones alone and is incomplete. The sample has more than 35,000 clones; about three quarters are singletons. The input for sequencing was CD4+ or CD8+ T cells sorted from blood, taken in a trial of the OX40 agonist ivuxolimab. Receptors were obtained from an adult with an advanced solid tumor such as melanoma, head and neck, liver or kidney cancer.

This clone was seen only a few times. CDR3 bases: TGTGCCTCTCAGGGACAGGGGGCGACAGATAGGGCCGAGCAGTACTTC. Protein: CASQGQGATDRAEQYF. V gene TRBV28 combines with J gene TRBJ2-7; 12 positions match TRBD1. Germline CDR1 is MDHEN and CDR2 is SYDVKM. The V gene end was trimmed by 11 bases and the J gene end by 6 bases; junction bases not matched to a gene: 17. The length of the CDR3 is 16 residues.

As DNA, the CDR3 is TGTGCCAGCAGCTTCAGGACCGGGGAGCTGTTTTTT. The encoded protein is CASSFRTGELFF. The genes are TRBV13 and TRBJ2-2; no firm D call. Germline-derived CDR1 and CDR2 are PRHDT and FYEKMQ (reference sequence). V lost 3 bases and J 5 bases, leaving 4 bases between the germline ends. CDR3 length: 12 residues.

V usage is TRBV7-2 and J usage is TRBJ2-7; D remains ambiguous. Trimming pared 1 base from V and 2 bases from J, leaving 9 bases between. Germline V gives CDR1 SGHTA, CDR2 FQGNSA. CDR3 length: 14 residues. The CDR3: CASSLGRLAYEQYF. The CDR3 nucleotides read TGTGCCAGCAGCTTAGGTCGGCTTGCCTACGAGCAGTACTTC. Together with reference TRBV7-2 and TRBJ2-7, the CDR3 gives the full variable domain: GAGVSQSPSNKVTEKGKDVELRCDPISGHTALYWYRQSLGQGLEFLIYFQGNSAPDKSGLPSDRFSAERTGGSVSTLTIQRTQQEDSAVYLCASSLGRLAYEQYFGPGTRLTVT.

The chain employs TRBV10-3 and TRBJ2-7; D remains unclear. Germline lookup yields CDR1 ENHRY and CDR2 SYGVKD. The CDR3 has 15 residues. Trimming stripped 4 bases from V and 7 bases from J, with 20 bases between. The CDR3 DNA reads TGTGCCATCAGTGTTTTTGAAGTGAGGAAGTCGGAGCAGTACTTC. It translates to CAISVFEVRKSEQYF.

V and J are TRBV11-2 and TRBJ2-7, with D perhaps TRBD2 (6 bases). CDR3 length: 15 amino acids. V was pared by 2 bases and J by 2 bases, with 13 bases between. CDR1 and CDR2 (germline): SGHAT, FQNNGV. The CDR3 loop is CASSLSGGVAYEQYF. In nucleotides, the CDR3 is TGTGCCAGCAGCTTATCTGGCGGGGTAGCCTACGAGCAGTACTTC.

This sequence joins TRBV5-4 and TRBJ1-5; 8 bases agree with TRBD1. The junction had 6 bases not matched to a gene; V was cut back by 0 bases and J by 1 base. This CDR3 region has 17 residues. CDR1 is SGHNT, CDR2 YYREEE, per germline (reference sequence). The CDR3 region is CASSLGAGGMSNQPQHF. DNA for the CDR3: TGTGCCAGCAGCTTGGGGGCAGGGGGCATGAGCAATCAGCCCCAGCATTTT.

The rearrangement joins TRBV5-4 to TRBJ2-5; the D gene is possibly TRBD2 (6 bases). With 0 bases removed from V and 3 bases from J, the gap between germline ends came to 15 bases. There are 16 residues in the CDR3. Germline V lookup: CDR1 SGHNT, CDR2 YYREEE (reference sequence). The CDR3: CASSLDASASKETQYF. The CDR3 DNA reads TGTGCCAGCAGCTTGGATGCTAGCGCAAGCAAAGAGACCCAGTACTTC.

The chain recombines TRBV27 with TRBJ2-7; TRBD2 matches at 13 bases. The CDR3 has 15 amino acids. Germline trimming cut 2 bases from V and 2 bases from J; bases unmatched to any gene: 0. The germline CDR1 and CDR2 sequences are MNHEY and SMNVEV (reference sequence). CDR3 nucleotides: TGTGCCAGCAGTTTAGGGACTAGCGGGACCTACGAGCAGTACTTC. Its translation is CASSLGTSGTYEQYF.

This chain uses TRBV4-3 with TRBJ1-2; perhaps TRBD1 as D (5 bases). This CDR3 is built from 15 residues. V lost 0 bases, J lost 5 bases, and 13 bases lay in between. Germline CDR1 LGHNA, CDR2 YSLEER. Here the CDR3 reads CASSQEVAGWYGYTF. CDR3 sequence (DNA): TGCGCCAGCAGCCAAGAGGTAGCAGGGTGGTATGGCTACACCTTC.